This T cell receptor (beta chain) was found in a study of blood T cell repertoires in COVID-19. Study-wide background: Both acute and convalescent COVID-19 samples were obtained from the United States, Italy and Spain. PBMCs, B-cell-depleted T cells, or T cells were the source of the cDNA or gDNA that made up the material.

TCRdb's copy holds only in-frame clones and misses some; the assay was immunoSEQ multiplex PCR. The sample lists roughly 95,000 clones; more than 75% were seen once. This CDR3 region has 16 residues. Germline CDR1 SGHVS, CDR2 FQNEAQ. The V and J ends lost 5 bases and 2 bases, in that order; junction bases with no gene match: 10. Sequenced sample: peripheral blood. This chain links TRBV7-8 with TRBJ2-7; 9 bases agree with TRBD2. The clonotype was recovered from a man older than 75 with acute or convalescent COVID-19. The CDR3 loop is CASSPTRGGRAYEQYF. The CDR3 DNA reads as TGTGCCAGCAGCCCTACCCGCGGCGGGAGGGCCTACGAGCAGTACTTC.